This TCR beta chain comes out of a study of control samples from healthy donors and cancer patients (dated by TCRdb to between 2020 and 2021). In the germline V gene, CDR1 corresponds to MNHEY and CDR2 to SVGAGI. V is pared back by 7 bases and J by 4 bases, with 19 bases lying between the germline termini. The cysteine opens and the phenylalanine closes a CDR3 of 15 amino acids. Only the CDR3 DNA stays, 45 bases, in frame from base 1. On this clone: What antigen it recognizes has not been identified. No quality values exist for individual bases; no much larger clone is one base distant.

The library was prepared using the immunoSEQ multiplex PCR assay. This immuneACCESS table, as held by TCRdb, lists in-frame sequences with V and J called but not all clones. Of the missing ones, under half trace to an unresolved V gene in checked studies; the others have no known cause. For this sample the table gives approximately 100,000 clones, of which around nine tenths were detected only once. The ten biggest clones cover more than 7% of the sample. The sequenced sample was blood. This clonotype was obtained from a young man in good health. Recombination linked TRBV6-5 to TRBJ1-1, with TRBD1 perhaps the D gene, on 5 matching bases. The CDR3 region has the sequence CASTLWQGTGTEAFF. The DNA sequence reads TGTGCCAGCACTCTATGGCAAGGGACTGGCACTGAAGCTTTCTTT.